A selection of T cell receptor beta chains follows, all from one sample in a study of blood T cell repertoires in COVID-19. This table comes from immunoSEQ multiplex PCR, and its TCRdb copy is limited to in-frame clones, with some not included. This sample has about 130,000 clones, with roughly 80% found just once. Input material: PBMCs or T cells enriched from blood (not recorded which). These receptors were collected from a man aged 40-50 years with acute COVID-19. Each CDR3 is given with its conserved first and last residue. D genes are given only for firm matches. Not all rows give a size; the values are once, few, many and, for expanded clones, a class.

CDR3: CASSLQGDQPQHF; DNA: TGTGCCAGCAGCCTACAGGGCGATCAGCCCCAGCATTTT; V: TRBV11-2; size: -; D: -; J: TRBJ1-5
CDR3: CASSLGLAGETDEQYF; DNA: TGCGCCAGCAGCTTGGGGCTAGCGGGAGAGACTGACGAGCAGTACTTC; V: TRBV5-1; size: -; D: TRBD2; J: TRBJ2-7
CDR3: CASSTSGNEQYF; DNA: TGTGCCAGCAGCACCAGCGGGAACGAGCAGTACTTC; V: TRBV9; size: -; D: TRBD2; J: TRBJ2-7
CDR3: CASRRTGNYEQYF; DNA: TGTGCCAGCAGACGGACAGGGAACTACGAGCAGTACTTC; V: TRBV12-3/TRBV12-4; size: -; D: TRBD1; J: TRBJ2-7
CDR3: CASSLTRSYEQYF; DNA: TGTGCCAGCAGCTTAACTAGATCCTACGAGCAGTACTTC; V: TRBV7-2; size: -; D: -; J: TRBJ2-7
CDR3: CASSSRLAGNTGELFF; DNA: TGTGCCAGCAGTTCAAGACTAGCGGGGAACACCGGGGAGCTGTTTTTT; V: TRBV7-9; size: once; D: TRBD2; J: TRBJ2-2
CDR3: CASSLGGDYGYTF; DNA: TGTGCCAGCAGCTTAGGGGGGGACTATGGCTACACCTTC; V: TRBV5-6; size: few; D: -; J: TRBJ1-2
CDR3: CASSIRTGAPGEQPQHF; DNA: TGTGCCAGTAGTATCCGGACAGGGGCGCCGGGGGAACAGCCCCAGCATTTT; V: TRBV19; size: -; D: TRBD1; J: TRBJ1-5
CDR3: CASSEGLNSPLHF; DNA: TGTGCCAGCAGTGAAGGTCTTAATTCACCCCTCCACTTT; V: TRBV2; size: -; D: -; J: TRBJ1-6
CDR3: CSVEAGTEAFF; DNA: TGCAGCGTTGAAGCGGGAACTGAAGCTTTCTTT; V: TRBV29-1; size: -; D: -; J: TRBJ1-1
CDR3: CASRGTGDTEAFF; DNA: TGCGCCAGCAGGGGGACAGGGGACACTGAAGCTTTCTTT; V: TRBV5-1; size: once; D: TRBD1; J: TRBJ1-1
CDR3: CASSLESGRAGDTDTQYF; DNA: TGCGCCAGCAGCTTGGAGAGCGGGAGGGCGGGGGACACAGATACGCAGTATTTT; V: TRBV5-1; size: -; D: TRBD2; J: TRBJ2-3
CDR3: CASTVAGGMVGGELFF; DNA: TGTGCCAGCACGGTAGCGGGAGGCATGGTCGGCGGGGAGCTGTTTTTT; V: TRBV5-4; size: -; D: TRBD2; J: TRBJ2-2
CDR3: CASSPLEGTFQETQYF; DNA: TGTGCCAGCAGTCCCCTTGAGGGTACTTTCCAAGAGACCCAGTACTTC; V: TRBV27; size: -; D: -; J: TRBJ2-5
CDR3: CASSEAPSTSYQETQYF; DNA: TGTGCCAGCAGTGAAGCCCCCTCGACATCGTACCAAGAGACCCAGTACTTC; V: TRBV6-1; size: few; D: -; J: TRBJ2-5
CDR3: CASSLDGDYGYTF; DNA: TGCGCCAGCAGTCTTGACGGAGACTATGGCTACACCTTC; V: TRBV5-1; size: -; D: -; J: TRBJ1-2
CDR3: CASSLSGGTYNSPLHF; DNA: TGTGCCAGCAGCTTATCGGGGGGCACTTATAATTCACCCCTCCACTTT; V: TRBV13; size: -; D: -; J: TRBJ1-6